The 23 T cell receptor beta chains reported below all come from one sample, sequenced in a study of PD-L1 blockade in urothelial cancer. The method was immunoSEQ multiplex PCR; TCRdb's version includes in-frame clones alone and lacks a portion of them. This sample has 50,000 or so clones, with 70% to 90% found just once. The sample's time point: peripheral blood 6 weeks after treatment start. The specimen comprised PBMCs, sampled around atezolizumab (anti-PD-L1) treatment. The receptor set was obtained from a man aged 45 to 65 with urothelial cancer.

CDR3 loop: CASSQDRGSNTEAFF. CDR3 bases: TGTGCCAGCAGCCAGGACAGGGGGTCGAACACTGAAGCTTTCTTT. The V and J genes are TRBV7-3 and TRBJ1-1; 10 bases are shared with TRBD1. Germline lookup yields CDR1 SGHTA and CDR2 FQGTGA. The CDR3 has 15 residues. V shed 5 bases and J 1 base; nucleotides not matched to a gene: 4.

The chain carries TRBV11-2 and TRBJ2-7; D call uncertain. CDR3 length equals 15 residues. CDR1 and CDR2 from the germline V gene are SGHAT and FQNNGV. Trimming took off 0 bases at V and 0 bases at J, with 9 bases between the two ends. CDR3 residues: CASSLEQYISYEQYF. As DNA, the CDR3 is TGTGCCAGCAGCTTAGAACAGTATATCTCCTACGAGCAGTACTTC.

The chain is built from TRBV19 and TRBJ2-7, with TRBD2 as a possible D gene (6 bases). Per germline, CDR1 LNHDA and CDR2 SQIVND (reference sequence). The CDR3 has 13 residues. The V end lost 4 bases, the J end lost 2 bases, and 9 bases lay between the germline ends. The CDR3 coding sequence is TGTGCCAGTAGTAGCACGGGAGCCTACGAGCAGTACTTC. Protein product: CASSSTGAYEQYF.

The chain employs TRBV11-3 and TRBJ2-3; D is unclear. Trimming took off 0 bases at V and 7 bases at J, with 8 bases between the two ends. This CDR3 has 13 residues. CDR1 and CDR2 (germline): SGHNT, YENEEA. The CDR3, as DNA: TGTGCCAGCAGCTTAGATCCCGGTTATACGCAGTATTTT. Its translation: CASSLDPGYTQYF.

The rearrangement uses TRBV6-5 and TRBJ2-7; D possibly corresponds to TRBD1 (6 bases). Germline loops: CDR1 MNHEY, CDR2 SVGAGI. V lost 5 bases and J 3 bases, leaving 14 bases between the germline ends. The CDR3 extends over 14 amino acids. The CDR3, as DNA: TGTGCCAGCAGTCCCGGGACAAACAACTACGAGCAGTACTTC. This gives the protein CASSPGTNNYEQYF.

The V gene is TRBV4-2, the J gene TRBJ1-5, with TRBD1 matching 9 bases. CDR3 length: 15 residues. V gave up 2 bases and J gave up 7 bases; unmatched junction bases: 6. Germline loops: CDR1 LGHNA, CDR2 YNFKEQ. The CDR3 nucleotides read TGTGCCAGCAGCCAAAGGGCAGGACAGGGGCAGCCCCAGCATTTT. Translation gives CASSQRAGQGQPQHF.

The chain links TRBV4-3 to TRBJ1-2; 7 bases match TRBD1. Germline loops: CDR1 LGHNA, CDR2 YSLEER. CDR3 length equals 14 residues. Trimming removed 3 bases from V and 3 bases from J; junction bases left unmatched: 4. Here the CDR3 reads CASSHEGTDYGYTF. CDR3 nucleotides: TGCGCCAGCAGCCACGAAGGGACAGACTATGGCTACACCTTC.

The chain uses TRBV29-1 and TRBJ2-1; tentatively, D is TRBD1 (6 bases). The CDR3 is 15 residues long. CDR1 and CDR2 from the germline V gene are SQVTM and ANQGSEA. The V end lost 5 bases, the J end lost 0 bases, and 14 bases lay between the germline ends. The CDR3 loop reads CSVTRRTVSYNEQFF. The DNA for the CDR3 is TGCAGCGTTACCCGTCGGACAGTCTCCTACAATGAGCAGTTCTTC.

This clone counts as medium-sized. The chain recombines TRBV15 with TRBJ1-2; TRBD1 is a possible D gene (5 bases). Germline V lookup: CDR1 LNHNV, CDR2 YYDKDF (reference sequence). The CDR3 totals 15 residues. V gave up 0 bases and J gave up 2 bases, with 10 bases separating them. CDR3 residues: CATSREARGNYGYTF. CDR3 DNA sequence: TGTGCCACCAGCAGAGAAGCGCGGGGGAACTATGGCTACACCTTC.

The chain couples TRBV9 to TRBJ2-1; TRBD2 is a possible D gene (6 bases). The CDR3 has 16 amino acids. Trimming shortened V by 1 base and J by 0 bases, and 11 bases separated the two germline ends. The germline V gene encodes CDR1 SGDLS and CDR2 YYNGEE. CDR3 protein: CASSVTRGHSYNEQFF. The DNA of the CDR3 is TGTGCCAGCAGCGTAACGCGGGGCCACTCCTACAATGAGCAGTTCTTC.

V gene TRBV18 combines with J gene TRBJ2-5, with D possibly matching TRBD1 (5 bases). CDR1 and CDR2 from the germline V gene are KGHSH and LQKENI. The CDR3 has 14 residues. Deletions cut 3 bases from V and 4 bases from J, with 12 bases between. The CDR3 is CASSPTVRGETQYF. CDR3 nucleotides: TGTGCCAGCTCACCGACAGTGAGAGGAGAGACCCAGTACTTC.

The chain recombines TRBV19 with TRBJ1-1; D remains ambiguous. V was pared by 3 bases and J by 4 bases, with 15 bases between. The CDR3 runs to 15 residues. Looked up from germline, CDR1 is LNHDA and CDR2 is SQIVND (reference sequence). The CDR3: CASSISGTYTTEAFF. CDR3 coding DNA: TGTGCCAGTAGTATTTCAGGAACGTATACCACTGAAGCTTTCTTT.

As regards this clone: Germline and junction disagree at one end, which may indicate a read error. The chain joins TRBV7-7 to TRBJ2-5; 8 nucleotides agree with TRBD1. The CDR3 sequence is 17 residues long. Germline CDR1 and CDR2: SSHAT and FNYEAQ (reference sequence). Here the CDR3 reads CASSLFLPGGIEETQYF. The CDR3 bases are TGTGCTAGCAGCCTCTTCCTTCCAGGGGGCATCGAGGAGACCCAGTACTTC.

J is TRBJ1-5 and V is TRBV30; 7 bases map to TRBD1. Trimming cost V 2 bases and J 2 bases; bases outside gene matches: 6. In germline, CDR1 is GTSNPN, CDR2 SVGIG (reference sequence). The CDR3 spans 15 residues. CDR3: CAWSSHRGGNQPQHF. For the CDR3, the DNA is TGTGCCTGGAGTAGCCACAGGGGAGGCAATCAGCCCCAGCATTTT.

The V and J genes are TRBV11-2 and TRBJ1-1; D gene uncertain. Deletions cut 5 bases from V and 7 bases from J, with 14 bases between. There are 13 residues in the CDR3. Germline loops: CDR1 SGHAT, CDR2 FQNNGV. The chain's CDR3 is CASSHPPRDEAFF. CDR3 sequence (DNA): TGTGCCAGCAGCCATCCTCCGAGGGATGAAGCTTTCTTT.

The chain has TRBV25-1 and TRBJ1-6; 8 bases align to TRBD1. Germline assignment: CDR1 MGHDK and CDR2 SYGVNS. V gave up 4 bases and J gave up 8 bases; unmatched junction bases: 16. The CDR3 spans 18 residues. The CDR3 DNA follows: TGTGCCAGCAGTGTATCGGACAGGGTAATGCTGGGGGATTCACCCCTCCACTTT. Its protein product is CASSVSDRVMLGDSPLHF.

The genes are TRBV4-1 and TRBJ2-5; perhaps TRBD2 as D (6 bases). Germline CDR1 reads MGHRA; CDR2 reads YSYEKL. V shed 2 bases and J shed 5 bases, with 12 bases lying between them. The CDR3 runs to 14 residues. This CDR3 reads CASSQQRTIETQYF. Here the CDR3 DNA reads TGCGCCAGCAGCCAACAAAGGACTATTGAGACCCAGTACTTC.

In its sample, this clone was seen a few times. The chain is built from TRBV4-3 and TRBJ2-6, with 8 bases fitting TRBD1. The V and J ends lost 1 base and 4 bases, in that order; junction bases with no gene match: 9. CDR1 is LGHNA and CDR2 is YSLEER in the germline V gene. This CDR3 contains 18 residues. CDR3 sequence reads: CASSQGAGGFSGANVLTF. CDR3 bases: TGCGCCAGCAGCCAAGGGGCAGGGGGCTTTTCCGGGGCCAACGTCCTGACTTTC.

The rearrangement links TRBV5-4 to TRBJ2-7; 11 nucleotides agree with TRBD2. This CDR3 has 16 amino acids. CDR1 and CDR2 from the germline V gene are SGHNT and YYREEE (reference sequence). Trimming at V came to 4 bases and at J to 6 bases, leaving 12 bases not matched to a gene. The CDR3 sequence is CASSLKTSGKGSEQYF. The DNA for the CDR3 is TGTGCCAGCAGCCTCAAGACTAGCGGGAAAGGTAGCGAGCAGTACTTC.

The genes are TRBV5-6 and TRBJ2-5; 7 bases are shared with TRBD1. This CDR3 comprises 15 residues. Germline CDR1 is SGHDT and CDR2 is YYEEEE. The V segment lost 2 bases and the J segment 2 bases; nucleotides outside the gene matches: 6. For the CDR3, the DNA is TGTGCCAGCAGCTTCGGACAGGTCCTACAAGAGACCCAGTACTTC. This codes for CASSFGQVLQETQYF.

This chain uses TRBV2 with TRBJ2-2; 7 bases fit TRBD1. After removal of 4 bases from V and 4 bases from J, the junction contained 6 bases not matched to a gene. The CDR3 totals 15 residues. CDR1 is SNHLY, CDR2 FYNNEI, per germline. CDR3 residues: CASSVGTAFTGELFF. DNA of the CDR3: TGTGCCAGCAGTGTCGGGACAGCCTTCACCGGGGAGCTGTTTTTT.

V is TRBV29-1 and J is TRBJ2-5; D is undetermined. V lost 2 bases to trimming and J lost 3 bases, with 10 bases between them. This CDR3 spans 13 amino acids. Germline CDR1 is SQVTM and CDR2 is ANQGSEA. CDR3 nucleotides: TGCAGCGTTGAAATTAATCTAGAAGAGACCCAGTACTTC. Its protein is CSVEINLEETQYF.

The rearrangement joins TRBV15 to TRBJ2-4; no firm D call. Germline loops: CDR1 LNHNV, CDR2 YYDKDF (reference sequence). The CDR3 extends over 13 amino acids. Deletions cut 0 bases from V and 8 bases from J, with 8 bases between. The CDR3 region is CATSRERSHIQYF. The CDR3 nucleotides read TGTGCCACCAGCAGAGAGCGGAGCCACATTCAGTACTTC.